This TCR beta chain comes out of a study of blood T cells in healthy people across ages. The CDR3 is made up of 13 amino acids. V lost 2 bases and J 9 bases, leaving 11 bases between the germline ends. This clonotype was seen more than once but under ten times. Its target is unknown. Overall study results and limits: Any conclusive comparison of naive versus antigen-experienced cells was prevented by using unsorted PBMCs.

The authors ran a second PCR of roughly 7 to 11 cycles using a sample-barcoded 5' primer and a J-beta primer mix. TCRdb redid the calling of the 5' RACE reads with MiXCR, one entry per CDR3 protein. The sample has approximately 760,000 distinct CDR3 sequences, around 25% seen once. This sample was also put to use in a study of T cells of mothers and their children.

This TCR was recovered from a boy between 10 and 17 years old in good health. The V call is TRBV12-3 or TRBV12-4, the J call TRBJ2-1; D gene unclear. Sequences were obtained from blood. The CDR3 DNA is TGTGCCAGCAGTTTAAGGCTAGATATTGAGCAGTTCTTC. This encodes CASSLRLDIEQFF.